These T cell receptor beta chains were read from a single sample in a study of early T cells in non-severe SARS-CoV-2 infection. One entry per CDR3 protein, called by TCRdb with MiXCR from the 5' RACE reads. The sample yields about 23,000 distinct CDR3 sequences, approximately 5% seen once. The sequenced material came from whole blood. These receptors came from an adult who was a healthcare worker with PCR-confirmed SARS-CoV-2 infection or an uninfected control (not recorded which). Both conserved end residues are part of each CDR3. A D gene is named only where the DNA matches it firmly. For some rows the clone size is stated as once, few or many, or as a class when expanded; others skip it.

v_call: TRBV3-1
clone_size: few
j_call: TRBJ1-4
d_call: NA
cdr3_aa: CASSQDWRTGDEKLFF
cdr3_nt: TGTGCCAGCAGCCAAGATTGGCGGACGGGGGATGAAAAACTGTTTTTT

v_call: TRBV7-8
clone_size: NA
j_call: TRBJ2-5
d_call: NA
cdr3_aa: CASSLEQETQYF
cdr3_nt: TGTGCCAGCAGCTTAGAGCAAGAGACCCAGTACTTC

v_call: TRBV6-6
clone_size: many
j_call: TRBJ2-7
d_call: NA
cdr3_aa: CASSYSSGVSGPYEQYF
cdr3_nt: TGTGCCAGCAGTTACTCGAGTGGTGTTAGCGGCCCCTACGAGCAGTACTTC

v_call: TRBV27
clone_size: medium-sized
j_call: TRBJ1-2
d_call: NA
cdr3_aa: CASSPFGYGYTF
cdr3_nt: TGTGCCAGCAGTCCCTTTGGTTATGGCTACACCTTC

v_call: TRBV19
clone_size: many
j_call: TRBJ1-2
d_call: NA
cdr3_aa: CASSILSNYGYTF
cdr3_nt: TGTGCCAGTAGTATCCTTTCCAACTATGGCTACACCTTC

v_call: TRBV11-2
clone_size: many
j_call: TRBJ2-5
d_call: NA
cdr3_aa: CASSLPSPKETQYF
cdr3_nt: TGTGCCAGCAGCTTACCTAGTCCGAAAGAGACCCAGTACTTC

v_call: TRBV19
clone_size: many
j_call: TRBJ2-7
d_call: TRBD2
cdr3_aa: CASSIGPASGGLTYEQYF
cdr3_nt: TGTGCCAGTAGTATAGGTCCGGCGAGCGGGGGACTAACCTACGAGCAGTACTTC

v_call: TRBV11-2
clone_size: many
j_call: TRBJ2-6
d_call: NA
cdr3_aa: CASSPPSSGANVLTF
cdr3_nt: TGTGCCAGCAGCCCCCCAAGCTCTGGGGCCAACGTCCTGACTTTC

v_call: TRBV12-3/TRBV12-4
clone_size: many
j_call: TRBJ2-5
d_call: TRBD1
cdr3_aa: CASSDRVGQETQYF
cdr3_nt: TGTGCCAGCAGCGACAGGGTAGGGCAAGAGACCCAGTACTTC

v_call: TRBV9
clone_size: few
j_call: TRBJ2-5
d_call: NA
cdr3_aa: CASSVDAATQYF
cdr3_nt: TGTGCCAGCAGCGTAGACGCGGCGACCCAGTACTTC

v_call: TRBV11-2
clone_size: NA
j_call: TRBJ2-6
d_call: NA
cdr3_aa: CASILTLGANVLTF
cdr3_nt: TGTGCCAGCATCCTAACCCTTGGAGCCAACGTCCTGACTTTC

v_call: TRBV27
clone_size: many
j_call: TRBJ1-1
d_call: NA
cdr3_aa: CASSLVGMGEAFF
cdr3_nt: TGTGCCAGCAGTTTAGTAGGGATGGGTGAAGCTTTCTTT

v_call: TRBV28
clone_size: many
j_call: TRBJ2-3
d_call: NA
cdr3_aa: CASSYPRGTGNTDTQYF
cdr3_nt: TGTGCCAGCAGTTACCCCCGGGGAACGGGGAACACAGATACGCAGTATTTT

v_call: TRBV6-6
clone_size: many
j_call: TRBJ2-3
d_call: NA
cdr3_aa: CASSYSRLTDTQYF
cdr3_nt: TGTGCCAGCAGTTACTCGCGTCTCACAGATACGCAGTATTTT

v_call: TRBV7-8
clone_size: many
j_call: TRBJ2-5
d_call: NA
cdr3_aa: CASSGRGETQYF
cdr3_nt: TGTGCCAGCAGCGGTCGGGGGGAGACCCAGTACTTC

v_call: TRBV29-1
clone_size: many
j_call: TRBJ2-2
d_call: TRBD1
cdr3_aa: CSVENRGRSGELFF
cdr3_nt: TGCAGCGTTGAGAACAGGGGGCGATCCGGGGAGCTGTTTTTT

v_call: TRBV9
clone_size: few
j_call: TRBJ1-2
d_call: NA
cdr3_aa: CASRLKGGTDGYTF
cdr3_nt: TGTGCCAGCAGATTAAAGGGGGGGACTGATGGCTACACCTTC

v_call: TRBV7-2
clone_size: many
j_call: TRBJ1-5
d_call: TRBD1
cdr3_aa: CASSPPGQGGTQPQHF
cdr3_nt: TGTGCCAGCAGCCCCCCTGGACAGGGGGGAACTCAGCCCCAGCATTTT

v_call: TRBV6-2/TRBV6-3
clone_size: many
j_call: TRBJ1-5
d_call: NA
cdr3_aa: CASRNFTGRSNQPQHF
cdr3_nt: TGTGCCAGCAGGAATTTTACAGGGAGGAGCAATCAGCCCCAGCATTTT

v_call: TRBV6-6
clone_size: many
j_call: TRBJ2-5
d_call: NA
cdr3_aa: CASSYSGGPQETQYF
cdr3_nt: TGTGCCAGCAGTTATTCCGGGGGACCGCAAGAGACCCAGTACTTC

v_call: TRBV7-9
clone_size: NA
j_call: TRBJ1-2
d_call: TRBD1
cdr3_aa: CASSLISGGRNGYTF
cdr3_nt: TGTGCCAGCAGCTTGATATCAGGGGGAAGGAATGGCTACACCTTC

v_call: TRBV18
clone_size: many
j_call: TRBJ2-1
d_call: NA
cdr3_aa: CASSPTDNNEQFF
cdr3_nt: TGTGCCAGCTCACCAACAGATAACAATGAGCAGTTCTTC

v_call: TRBV28
clone_size: NA
j_call: TRBJ2-3
d_call: TRBD2
cdr3_aa: CASSFRRLAGGKADTQYF
cdr3_nt: TGTGCCAGCAGTTTCAGAAGACTAGCGGGGGGAAAGGCAGATACGCAGTATTTT

v_call: TRBV7-2
clone_size: many
j_call: TRBJ2-2
d_call: NA
cdr3_aa: CASSGTGTPNTGELFF
cdr3_nt: TGTGCCAGCAGCGGCACCGGGACACCGAACACCGGGGAGCTGTTTTTT

v_call: TRBV20-1
clone_size: many
j_call: TRBJ1-2
d_call: NA
cdr3_aa: CSAERGYGYTF
cdr3_nt: TGCAGTGCTGAGAGGGGCTATGGCTACACCTTC

v_call: TRBV20-1
clone_size: many
j_call: TRBJ2-2
d_call: NA
cdr3_aa: CSARVGTGELFF
cdr3_nt: TGCAGTGCTAGAGTGGGGACCGGGGAGCTGTTTTTT

v_call: TRBV3-1
clone_size: few
j_call: TRBJ2-7
d_call: NA
cdr3_aa: CASSQEDGGPYEQYF
cdr3_nt: TGTGCCAGCAGCCAAGAGGACGGGGGGCCCTACGAGCAGTACTTC

v_call: TRBV19
clone_size: many
j_call: TRBJ1-2
d_call: NA
cdr3_aa: CASSGIRMVRANYGYTF
cdr3_nt: TGTGCCAGTAGTGGGATACGGATGGTTCGAGCTAACTATGGCTACACCTTC

v_call: TRBV5-1
clone_size: many
j_call: TRBJ1-6
d_call: TRBD1
cdr3_aa: CASSRDRSSYNSPLHF
cdr3_nt: TGCGCCAGCAGTCGGGACAGGAGCTCCTATAATTCACCCCTCCACTTT

v_call: TRBV6-2/TRBV6-3
clone_size: NA
j_call: TRBJ1-2
d_call: NA
cdr3_aa: CASSFLFYGYTF
cdr3_nt: TGTGCCAGCAGTTTCCTGTTCTATGGCTACACCTTC

v_call: TRBV11-2
clone_size: many
j_call: TRBJ2-2
d_call: NA
cdr3_aa: CASSFLPGVTGELFF
cdr3_nt: TGTGCCAGCAGCTTTCTCCCGGGGGTCACCGGGGAGCTGTTTTTT

v_call: TRBV10-1
clone_size: many
j_call: TRBJ2-7
d_call: NA
cdr3_aa: CASSSSGHYEQYF
cdr3_nt: TGCGCCAGCAGTTCCTCGGGACACTACGAGCAGTACTTC